This entry concerns a single T cell receptor (beta chain). Sequencing was performed with immunoSEQ multiplex PCR; in TCRdb, only in-frame clones are kept and a portion is missing. The data show fewer than 75,000 clones, around nine tenths seen once. The record originates from a study of OX40 agonist ivuxolimab in advanced cancers. CDR1 is MDHEN, CDR2 SYDVKM, per germline. The CDR3 covers 16 residues. V lost 5 bases to trimming and J lost 4 bases; unmatched junction nucleotides: 12. This receptor was taken from an adult with an advanced solid tumor such as melanoma, head and neck, liver or kidney cancer. The material was CD4+ or CD8+ T cells sorted from blood, obtained in a trial of the OX40 agonist ivuxolimab. V and J are TRBV28 and TRBJ2-7; 9 bases align to TRBD2. The CDR3 spells CASSPSQGGRAYEQYF. The CDR3 bases are TGTGCCAGCAGTCCCTCCCAAGGCGGGAGGGCTTACGAGCAGTACTTC.